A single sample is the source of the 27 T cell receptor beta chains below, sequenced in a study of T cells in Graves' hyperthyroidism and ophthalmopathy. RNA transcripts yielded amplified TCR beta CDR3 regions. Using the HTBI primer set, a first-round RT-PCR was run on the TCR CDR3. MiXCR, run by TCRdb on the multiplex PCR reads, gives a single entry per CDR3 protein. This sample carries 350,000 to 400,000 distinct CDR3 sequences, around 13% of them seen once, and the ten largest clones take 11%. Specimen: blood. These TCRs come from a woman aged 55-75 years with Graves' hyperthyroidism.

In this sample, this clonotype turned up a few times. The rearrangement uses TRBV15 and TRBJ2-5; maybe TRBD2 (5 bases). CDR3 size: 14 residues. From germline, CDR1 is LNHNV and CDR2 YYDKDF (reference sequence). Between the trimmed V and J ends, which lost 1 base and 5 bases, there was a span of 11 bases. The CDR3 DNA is TGTGCCACCAGCAGAGGTGGGAGTGGTGAGACCCAGTACTTC. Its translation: CATSRGGSGETQYF. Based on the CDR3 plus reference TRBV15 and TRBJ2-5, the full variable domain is DAMVIQNPRYQVTQFGKPVTLSCSQTLNHNVMYWYQQKSSQAPKLLFHYYDKDFNNEADTPDNFQSRRPNTSFCFLDIRSPGLGDTAMYLCATSRGGSGETQYFGPGTRLLVL.

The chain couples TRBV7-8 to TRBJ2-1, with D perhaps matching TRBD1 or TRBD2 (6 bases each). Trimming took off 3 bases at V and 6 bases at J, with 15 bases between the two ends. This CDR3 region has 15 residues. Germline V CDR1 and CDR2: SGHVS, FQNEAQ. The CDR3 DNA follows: TGTGCCAGCAGCTTCGGGGCCAGGGGAGGCAATGAGCAGTTCTTC. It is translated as CASSFGARGGNEQFF.

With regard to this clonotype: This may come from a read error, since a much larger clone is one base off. The CDR3 protein is CASSLRGGATNEKLFF. The CDR3 coding sequence is TGTGCCAGCTCACTACGAGGGGGGGCCACTAATGAAAAACTGTTTTTT. The chain links TRBV18 to TRBJ1-4, with D possibly TRBD1 on 6 matching bases. The V end lost 4 bases, the J end lost 2 bases, and 14 bases lay between the germline ends. The CDR3 loop spans 16 amino acids. Germline lookup yields CDR1 KGHSH and CDR2 LQKENI. Drawing the rest from reference TRBV18 and TRBJ1-4, the complete variable domain is NAGVMQNPRHLVRRRGQEARLRCSPMKGHSHVYWYRQLPEEGLKFMVYLQKENIIDESGMPKERFSAEFPKEGPSILRIQQVVRGDSAAYFCASSLRGGATNEKLFFGSGTQLSVL.

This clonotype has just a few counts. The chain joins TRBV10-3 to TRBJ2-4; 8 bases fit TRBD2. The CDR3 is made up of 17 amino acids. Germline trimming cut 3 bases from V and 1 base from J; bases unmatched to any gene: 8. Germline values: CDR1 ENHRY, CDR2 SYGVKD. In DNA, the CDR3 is TGTGCCATCAGTGACTCGGGACCGGGAGGGGCCAAAAACATTCAGTACTTC. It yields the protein CAISDSGPGGAKNIQYF.

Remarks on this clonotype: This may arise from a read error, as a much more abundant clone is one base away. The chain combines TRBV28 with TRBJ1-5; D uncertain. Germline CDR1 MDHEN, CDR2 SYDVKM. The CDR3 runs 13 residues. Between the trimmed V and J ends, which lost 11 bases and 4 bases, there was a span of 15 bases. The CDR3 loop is CAGQTLGNQPQHF. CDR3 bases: TGTGCCGGCCAAACACTGGGGAATCAGCCCCAGCATTTT.

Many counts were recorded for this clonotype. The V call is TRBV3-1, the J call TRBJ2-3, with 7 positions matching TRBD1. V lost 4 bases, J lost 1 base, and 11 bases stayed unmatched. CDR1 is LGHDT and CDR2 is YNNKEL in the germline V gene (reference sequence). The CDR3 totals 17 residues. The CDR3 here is CASSPTGTLGGTDTQYF. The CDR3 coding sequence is TGTGCCAGCAGCCCGACAGGGACCCTTGGAGGCACAGATACGCAGTATTTT.

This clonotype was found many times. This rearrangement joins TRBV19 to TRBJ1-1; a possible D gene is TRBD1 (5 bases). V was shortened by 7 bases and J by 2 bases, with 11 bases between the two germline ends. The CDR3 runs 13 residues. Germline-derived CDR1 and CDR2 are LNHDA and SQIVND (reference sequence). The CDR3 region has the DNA TGTGCCAGTAAGAGGGGCCCCAACACTGAAGCTTTCTTT. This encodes CASKRGPNTEAFF.

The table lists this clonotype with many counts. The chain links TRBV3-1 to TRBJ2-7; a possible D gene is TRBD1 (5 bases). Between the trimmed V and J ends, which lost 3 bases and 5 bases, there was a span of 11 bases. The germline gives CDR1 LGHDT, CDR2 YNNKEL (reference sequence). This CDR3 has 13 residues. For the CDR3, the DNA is TGTGCCAGCAGCCAGGGCAGGGCCCACGAGCAGTACTTC. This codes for CASSQGRAHEQYF.

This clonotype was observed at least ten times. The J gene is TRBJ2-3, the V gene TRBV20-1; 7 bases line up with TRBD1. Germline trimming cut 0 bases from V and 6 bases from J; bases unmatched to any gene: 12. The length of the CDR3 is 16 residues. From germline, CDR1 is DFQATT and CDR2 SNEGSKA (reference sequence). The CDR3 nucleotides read TGCAGTGCTAGAGACCCGGGTCGACAGGGAAGGGATACGCAGTATTTT. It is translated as CSARDPGRQGRDTQYF.

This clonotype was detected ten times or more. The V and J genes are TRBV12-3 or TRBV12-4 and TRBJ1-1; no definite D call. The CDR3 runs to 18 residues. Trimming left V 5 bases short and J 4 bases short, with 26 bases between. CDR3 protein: CASSPIAPDLSGSTEAFF. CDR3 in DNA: TGTGCCAGCAGTCCGATCGCCCCGGATTTAAGCGGGAGCACTGAAGCTTTCTTT.

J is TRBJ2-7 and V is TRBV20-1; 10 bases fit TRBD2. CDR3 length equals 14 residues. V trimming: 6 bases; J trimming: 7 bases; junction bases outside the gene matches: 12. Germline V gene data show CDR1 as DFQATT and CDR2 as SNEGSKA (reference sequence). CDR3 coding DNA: TGCAGTGCCCAGACTAGCGGGCATCGGGGGGAGCAGTACTTC. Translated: CSAQTSGHRGEQYF.

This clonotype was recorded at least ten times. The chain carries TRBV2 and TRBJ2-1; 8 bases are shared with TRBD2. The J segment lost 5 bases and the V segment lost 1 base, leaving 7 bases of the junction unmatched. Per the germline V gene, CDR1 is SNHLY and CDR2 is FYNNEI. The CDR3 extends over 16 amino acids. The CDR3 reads CASSEGTSRFNNEQFF. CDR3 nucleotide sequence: TGTGCCAGCAGTGAAGGGACTAGCAGATTTAACAATGAGCAGTTCTTC.

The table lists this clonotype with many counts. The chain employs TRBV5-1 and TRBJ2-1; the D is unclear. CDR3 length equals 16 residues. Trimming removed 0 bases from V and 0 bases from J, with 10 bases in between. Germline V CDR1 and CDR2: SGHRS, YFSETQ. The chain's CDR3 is CASSLGHSGSYNEQFF. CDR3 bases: TGCGCCAGCAGCTTGGGACACAGTGGCTCCTACAATGAGCAGTTCTTC.

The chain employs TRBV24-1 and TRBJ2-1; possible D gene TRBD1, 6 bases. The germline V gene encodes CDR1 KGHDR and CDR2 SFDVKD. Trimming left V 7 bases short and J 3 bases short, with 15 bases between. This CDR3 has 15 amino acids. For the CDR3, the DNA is TGTGCCACCAGACCGACGGGACACAACTACAATGAGCAGTTCTTC. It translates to CATRPTGHNYNEQFF.

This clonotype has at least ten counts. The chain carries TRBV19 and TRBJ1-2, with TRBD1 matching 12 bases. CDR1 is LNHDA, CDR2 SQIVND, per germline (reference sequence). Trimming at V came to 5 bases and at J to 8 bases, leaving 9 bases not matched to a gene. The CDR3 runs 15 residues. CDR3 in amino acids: CASSQAGTGGEGYTF. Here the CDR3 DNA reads TGTGCCAGTAGTCAAGCCGGGACAGGGGGCGAGGGCTACACCTTC.

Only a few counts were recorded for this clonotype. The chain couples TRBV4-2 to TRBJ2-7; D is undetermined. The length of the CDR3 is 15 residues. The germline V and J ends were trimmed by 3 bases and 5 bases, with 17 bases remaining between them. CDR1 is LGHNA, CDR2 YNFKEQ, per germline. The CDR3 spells CASSQTGQAGNEQYF. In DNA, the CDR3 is TGTGCCAGCAGCCAGACCGGGCAGGCTGGGAACGAGCAGTACTTC.

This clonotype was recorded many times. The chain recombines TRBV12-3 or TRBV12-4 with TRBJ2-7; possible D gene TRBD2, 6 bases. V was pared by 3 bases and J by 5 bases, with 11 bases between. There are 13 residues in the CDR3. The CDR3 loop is CASSFVGSHEQYF. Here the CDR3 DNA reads TGTGCCAGCAGTTTTGTCGGGAGCCACGAGCAGTACTTC.

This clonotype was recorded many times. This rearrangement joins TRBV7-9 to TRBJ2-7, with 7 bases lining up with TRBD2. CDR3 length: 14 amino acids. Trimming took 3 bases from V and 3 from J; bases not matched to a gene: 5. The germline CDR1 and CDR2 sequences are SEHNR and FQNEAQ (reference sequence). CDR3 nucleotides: TGTGCCAGCAGCTTGGGGGGGACGGTCTACGAGCAGTACTTC. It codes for CASSLGGTVYEQYF.

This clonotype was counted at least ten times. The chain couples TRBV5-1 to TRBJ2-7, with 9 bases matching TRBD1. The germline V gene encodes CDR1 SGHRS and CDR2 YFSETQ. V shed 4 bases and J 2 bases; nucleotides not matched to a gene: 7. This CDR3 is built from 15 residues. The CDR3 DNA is TGCGCCAGCAGCCCGATGACAGGGGGTCCCTACGAGCAGTACTTC. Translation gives CASSPMTGGPYEQYF.

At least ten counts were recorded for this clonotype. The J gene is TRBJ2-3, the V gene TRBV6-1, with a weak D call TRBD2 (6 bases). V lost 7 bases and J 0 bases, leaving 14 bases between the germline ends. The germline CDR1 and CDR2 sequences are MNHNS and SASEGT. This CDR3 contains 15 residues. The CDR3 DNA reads TGTGCCAGCATAGTTCGTAGCGGAAGCACAGATACGCAGTATTTT. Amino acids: CASIVRSGSTDTQYF.

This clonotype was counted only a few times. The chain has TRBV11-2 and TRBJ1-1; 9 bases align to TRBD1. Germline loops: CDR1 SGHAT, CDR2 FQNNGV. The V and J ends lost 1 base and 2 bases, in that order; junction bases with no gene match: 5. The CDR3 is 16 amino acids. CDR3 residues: CASSLGGQGSNTEAFF. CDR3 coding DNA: TGTGCCAGCAGCTTAGGGGGACAGGGTTCCAACACTGAAGCTTTCTTT. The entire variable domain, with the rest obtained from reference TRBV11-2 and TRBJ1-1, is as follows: EAGVAQSPRYKIIEKRQSVAFWCNPISGHATLYWYQQILGQGPKLLIQFQNNGVVDDSQLPKDRFSAERLKGVDSTLKIQPAKLEDSAVYLCASSLGGQGSNTEAFFGQGTRLTVV.

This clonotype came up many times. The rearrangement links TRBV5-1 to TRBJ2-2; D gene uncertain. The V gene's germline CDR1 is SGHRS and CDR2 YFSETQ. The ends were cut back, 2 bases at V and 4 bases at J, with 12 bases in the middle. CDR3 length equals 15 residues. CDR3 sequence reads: CASSLSNSLTGELFF. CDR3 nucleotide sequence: TGCGCCAGCAGCTTATCGAACAGTCTCACCGGGGAGCTGTTTTTT.

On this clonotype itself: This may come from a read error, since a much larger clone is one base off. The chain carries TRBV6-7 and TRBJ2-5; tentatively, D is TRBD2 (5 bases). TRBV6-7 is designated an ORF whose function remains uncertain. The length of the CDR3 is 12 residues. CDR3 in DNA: TGTGCCAGCAGGGGATCTGGGGAGATCCAGTACTTC. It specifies CASRGSGEIQYF.

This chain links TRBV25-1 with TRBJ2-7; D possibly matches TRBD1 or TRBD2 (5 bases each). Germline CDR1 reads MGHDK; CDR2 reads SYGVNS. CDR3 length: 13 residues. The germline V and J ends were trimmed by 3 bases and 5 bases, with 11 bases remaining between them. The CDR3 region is CASSEGVGNEQYF. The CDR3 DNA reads TGTGCCAGCAGTGAGGGGGTGGGAAACGAGCAGTACTTC.

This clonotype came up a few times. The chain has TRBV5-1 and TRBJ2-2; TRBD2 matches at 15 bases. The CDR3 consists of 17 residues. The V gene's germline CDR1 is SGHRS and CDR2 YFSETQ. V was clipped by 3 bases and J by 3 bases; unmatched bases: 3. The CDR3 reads CASSSGTSGGYTGELFF. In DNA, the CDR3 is TGCGCCAGCAGCTCCGGGACTAGCGGGGGGTACACCGGGGAGCTGTTTTTT.

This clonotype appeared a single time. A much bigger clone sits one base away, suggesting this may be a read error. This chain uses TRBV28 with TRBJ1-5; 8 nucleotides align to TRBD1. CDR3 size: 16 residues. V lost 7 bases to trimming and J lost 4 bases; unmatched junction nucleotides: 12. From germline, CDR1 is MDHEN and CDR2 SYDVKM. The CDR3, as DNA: TGTGCCAGCACCCAGGGGCACAGGGGGACAAATCAGCCCCAGCATTTT. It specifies CASTQGHRGTNQPQHF.

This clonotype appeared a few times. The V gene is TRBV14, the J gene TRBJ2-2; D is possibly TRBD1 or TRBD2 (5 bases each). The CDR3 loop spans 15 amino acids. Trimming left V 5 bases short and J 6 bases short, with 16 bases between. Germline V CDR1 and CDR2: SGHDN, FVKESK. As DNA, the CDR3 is TGTGCCAGCAGCAAGTGGGACCAAGTTCCCGGGGAGCTGTTTTTT. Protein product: CASSKWDQVPGELFF.